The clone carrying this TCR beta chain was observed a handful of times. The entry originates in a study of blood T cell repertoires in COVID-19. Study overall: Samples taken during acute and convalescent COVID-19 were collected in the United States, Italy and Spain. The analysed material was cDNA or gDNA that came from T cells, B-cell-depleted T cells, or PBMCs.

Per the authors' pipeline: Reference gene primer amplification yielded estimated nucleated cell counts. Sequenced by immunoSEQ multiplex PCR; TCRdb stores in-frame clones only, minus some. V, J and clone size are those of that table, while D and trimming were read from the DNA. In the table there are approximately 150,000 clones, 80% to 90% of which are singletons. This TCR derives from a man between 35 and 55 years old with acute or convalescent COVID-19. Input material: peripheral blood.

This CDR3 is CASSEALTGTTEAFF. CDR3 DNA: TGCGCCAGCAGCGAGGCCCTGACAGGGACCACTGAAGCTTTCTTT. The V call is TRBV5-1, the J call TRBJ1-1; 7 bases align to TRBD1. This CDR3 has 15 amino acids. The junction had 10 bases not matched to a gene; V was cut back by 4 bases and J by 4 bases. Germline loops: CDR1 SGHRS, CDR2 YFSETQ.